The rows below give T cell receptor beta chains drawn from one sample of a study of spatial heterogeneity in lung cancer. MiXCR, run by TCRdb on the 5' RACE reads, gives a single entry per CDR3 protein. The sample lists 30,000 to 40,000 distinct CDR3 sequences, approximately 3% occurring once. The sequenced sample was normal lung tissue next to the tumor, obtained at surgery. These receptors were obtained from a male donor with early-stage non-small cell lung cancer. Both conserved end residues are part of each CDR3. A D gene is named only where the DNA matches it firmly. The size field reads once, few or many counts, or a class when the clone is expanded.

>TRBJ2-6|-|TRBV20-1|many
CSAPLSGANVLTF
TGCAGTGCTCCCCTGTCTGGGGCCAACGTCCTGACTTTC
>TRBJ1-1|TRBD1|TRBV10-1|many
CASNLVGVRGLRTEAFF
TGCGCCAGCAACCTAGTAGGGGTCAGGGGGCTTCGGACTGAAGCTTTCTTT
>TRBJ2-2|-|TRBV6-1|many
CASSEQITGELFF
TGTGCCAGCAGTGAACAAATAACCGGGGAGCTGTTTTTT
>TRBJ2-5|TRBD1|TRBV12-3/TRBV12-4|medium-sized
CASSWDREAPETQYF
TGTGCCAGCAGTTGGGACAGGGAAGCCCCAGAGACCCAGTACTTC
>TRBJ1-3|TRBD1|TRBV5-1|many
CASSPDRNGNTIYF
TGCGCCAGCAGTCCGGACAGGAATGGAAACACCATATATTTT
>TRBJ1-1|-|TRBV6-5|many
CASRRHRNTEAFF
TGTGCCAGCAGGAGACATAGGAACACTGAAGCTTTCTTT
>TRBJ2-1|TRBD1|TRBV24-1|many
CATSDRQGTAYNEQFF
TGTGCCACCAGTGATCGACAGGGGACGGCCTACAATGAGCAGTTCTTC
>TRBJ1-1|TRBD1|TRBV3-1|many
CASSPGQGEAFF
TGTGCCAGCAGCCCTGGACAGGGTGAAGCTTTCTTT
>TRBJ1-6|-|TRBV12-3/TRBV12-4|many
CASSLPGRSPLHF
TGTGCCAGCAGTTTACCCGGGAGATCACCCCTCCACTTT
>TRBJ1-1|-|TRBV6-2/TRBV6-3|many
CASSYWQGNTEAFF
TGTGCCAGCAGTTACTGGCAGGGTAACACTGAAGCTTTCTTT
>TRBJ1-1|-|TRBV20-1|many
CSAGGLNTEAFF
TGCAGTGCTGGGGGCCTGAACACTGAAGCTTTCTTT
>TRBJ2-6|-|TRBV5-1|many
CASSLAQQSGSGANVLTF
TGCGCCAGCAGCTTGGCCCAGCAGTCGGGCTCTGGGGCCAACGTCCTGACTTTC
>TRBJ2-3|-|TRBV5-1|many
CASSEVTSTDTQYF
TGCGCCAGCAGCGAAGTTACTAGCACAGATACGCAGTATTTT